This entry lists 5 T cell receptor beta chains sequenced from one sample in a study of tumor and adjacent non-tumor tissue in lung cancer. The template was RNA from unsorted bulk tissue. This non-tumor lung sample came from over 3 cm beyond the tumor edge. TCRbeta libraries were built with three rounds of nested PCR, modified from ARM-PCR. TCRdb re-called the multiplex PCR reads with MiXCR, one entry per CDR3 protein. Counted here are under 80,000 distinct CDR3 sequences, around 80% occurring once; the ten biggest clones make up under 55%. Sequencing used distant non-tumor lung tissue. The receptor source for this set is a man in his fifties or sixties with non-small cell lung cancer.

Of note for this clonotype: This CDR3 fails to terminate in the conserved phenylalanine or tryptophan, so it likely reflects a read error. The chain links TRBV4-1 to TRBJ2-1; maybe TRBD1 (5 bases). The length of the CDR3 is 13 residues. Germline V CDR1 and CDR2: MGHRA, YSYEKL. The CDR3 region has the DNA TGCACCAGCAGCCGGACGCCAAGGGGCGAGCAGTTCTCC. It translates to CTSSRTPRGEQFS.

About this clonotype itself: Relative to the germline gene, one junction end is altered; a read error may explain this. The chain links TRBV6-1 to TRBJ2-7; D unclear. Germline loops: CDR1 MNHNS, CDR2 SASEGT. The CDR3 sequence is 12 residues long. This CDR3 is CASNRDSYEQYF. CDR3 DNA sequence: TGTGCCAGCAACCGCGACTCCTACGAGCAATACTTC.

CDR3 DNA sequence: TGTGCCAGTAGCCTATATCAAGAGACCCAGTACTTC. Its protein product is CASSLYQETQYF. The chain is built from TRBV5-6 and TRBJ2-5; D gene unclear. The CDR3 covers 12 residues. Trimming took 8 bases from V and 2 from J, leaving 10 bases between them. Looked up from germline, CDR1 is SGHDT and CDR2 is YYEEEE.

This clonotype was observed a single time. Likely a read error: the CDR3 ends without its conserved phenylalanine or tryptophan. The DNA is left out, because the CDR3 cannot be placed on it with certainty; the CDR3 is given as TCRdb lists it. The rearrangement joins TRBV11-1 to TRBJ2-2. Ends included, the CDR3 has 14 residues. Germline CDR1 is SGHAT and CDR2 is FQDESV (reference sequence). The CDR3 region is CASSFTSGTGEPFS.

Worth noting for this clonotype: Lacking the conserved final phenylalanine or tryptophan, this CDR3 likely reflects a read error. The chain recombines TRBV6-6 with TRBJ2-1; D is perhaps TRBD2 (5 bases). This CDR3 is built from 14 residues. The germline V gene has CDR1 MNHNY and CDR2 SVGAGI (reference sequence). V lost 6 bases and J lost 2, with 11 bases in between. For the CDR3, the DNA is TGTGCCAGCAGAGGACTGGGAGCCTACAATGAGCAGTTCTCC. It is translated as CASRGLGAYNEQFS.